A selection of T cell receptor beta chains follows, all from one sample in a study of cytomegalovirus exposure and HLA in healthy donors. Assay used: immunoSEQ multiplex PCR; TCRdb lists only in-frame clones, some missing. The data show approximately 100,000 clones, more than 80% seen once. Sequences were obtained from PBMCs. These TCRs come from a man aged 30-40 years in good health and CMV-seronegative. CDR3s include the opening cysteine and the closing phenylalanine or tryptophan. Each record gives: V gene, J gene, CDR3 length, CDR3 protein.

V gene: TRBV6-5
J gene: TRBJ2-1
CDR3 length: 15
CDR3 protein: CASSRPGQGTNEQFF

V gene: TRBV9
J gene: TRBJ1-2
CDR3 length: 15
CDR3 protein: CASSRQGGNTYGYTF

V gene: TRBV4-1
J gene: TRBJ2-2
CDR3 length: 17
CDR3 protein: CASSPGGWGSYTGELFF

V gene: TRBV30
J gene: TRBJ1-4
CDR3 length: 13
CDR3 protein: CAWRTGGNEKLFF

V gene: TRBV29-1
J gene: TRBJ2-2
CDR3 length: 15
CDR3 protein: CSVGLAGKVAGELFF

V gene: TRBV27
J gene: TRBJ2-1
CDR3 length: 17
CDR3 protein: CASSSTRTSRGYNEQFF

V gene: TRBV5-8
J gene: TRBJ2-7
CDR3 length: 15
CDR3 protein: CASSLSTHLTYEQYF

V gene: TRBV7-3
J gene: TRBJ2-3
CDR3 length: 15
CDR3 protein: CASSLTSGRVDTQYF

V gene: TRBV5-1
J gene: TRBJ2-5
CDR3 length: 15
CDR3 protein: CASSLAVGGGETQYF

V gene: TRBV9
J gene: TRBJ2-1
CDR3 length: 16
CDR3 protein: CASSPFLAGGPDEQFF

V gene: TRBV6-6
J gene: TRBJ2-7
CDR3 length: 14
CDR3 protein: CASSRSGEFYEQYF

V gene: TRBV7-9
J gene: TRBJ1-6
CDR3 length: 12
CDR3 protein: CASSLRNSPLHF

V gene: TRBV30
J gene: TRBJ2-7
CDR3 length: 15
CDR3 protein: CAWSPGLAGTYEQYF

V gene: TRBV5-1
J gene: TRBJ2-3
CDR3 length: 14
CDR3 protein: CASSSGGGTDTQYF

V gene: TRBV7-2
J gene: TRBJ2-7
CDR3 length: 15
CDR3 protein: CASSATRDNSYEQYF

V gene: TRBV10-3
J gene: TRBJ2-5
CDR3 length: 13
CDR3 protein: CAINARGGETQYF

V gene: TRBV28
J gene: TRBJ2-7
CDR3 length: 13
CDR3 protein: CASSLNRGQKQYF

V gene: TRBV6-6
J gene: TRBJ1-4
CDR3 length: 14
CDR3 protein: CASSKDRNNEKLFF

V gene: TRBV11-2
J gene: TRBJ1-1
CDR3 length: 15
CDR3 protein: CASSLVPRGNTEAFF

V gene: TRBV6-5
J gene: TRBJ2-7
CDR3 length: 14
CDR3 protein: CASSYNSAPYEQYF

V gene: TRBV30
J gene: TRBJ2-3
CDR3 length: 17
CDR3 protein: CAWNPARVGLGHSTQYF

V gene: TRBV7-9
J gene: TRBJ1-5
CDR3 length: 12
CDR3 protein: CASSLGEKPQHF